Below are 15 T cell receptor beta chains sequenced from a single sample in a study of T cell repertoires in cytomegalovirus infection. TCRdb reprocessed the reads via MiXCR and lists one record per CDR3 protein. The table lists 300,000 to 400,000 distinct CDR3 sequences, roughly 9.5% of them singletons, with about 4.5% in the top ten. What was sequenced was PBMCs. Receptors originate from a human donor in good health (CMV status not recorded). Some clones in this sample may be carry-over from other donors' samples.

This clonotype was counted ten times or more. J is TRBJ2-7 and V is TRBV6-1; 8 nucleotides line up with TRBD1. CDR1 is MNHNS and CDR2 is SASEGT in the germline V gene. The CDR3 totals 15 residues. Losses at the gene ends were 5 bases for V and 5 bases for J; bases not matched to a gene: 11. CDR3: CASSKPGTGGHEQYF. For the CDR3, the DNA is TGTGCCAGCAGTAAGCCCGGGACAGGAGGCCACGAGCAGTACTTC.

This clonotype showed up just a few times. V usage is TRBV3-1 and J usage is TRBJ1-1; D might be TRBD1 (6 bases). The V end lost 1 base, the J end lost 6 bases, and 9 bases lay between the germline ends. This CDR3 region has 13 residues. From germline, CDR1 is LGHDT and CDR2 YNNKEL (reference sequence). CDR3 in amino acids: CASSQGKGAEAFF. The CDR3 DNA reads as TGTGCCAGCAGCCAAGGGAAGGGGGCTGAAGCTTTCTTT.

This clonotype was counted only a few times. This chain joins TRBV4-1 and TRBJ2-2, with D perhaps assigned TRBD1 or TRBD2 (7 bases each). The CDR3 sequence is 18 residues long. The germline V and J ends were trimmed by 4 bases and 5 bases, with 23 bases remaining between them. The V gene's germline CDR1 is MGHRA and CDR2 YSYEKL. This chain's CDR3 is CASSPEDRQGGGTGELFF. The CDR3 bases are TGCGCCAGCAGCCCGGAGGACCGACAGGGCGGGGGAACCGGGGAGCTGTTTTTT.

The chain carries TRBV28 and TRBJ1-1; 9 nucleotides agree with TRBD1. Losses at the gene ends were 4 bases for V and 2 bases for J; bases not matched to a gene: 5. Germline V gene lookup returns CDR1 MDHEN and CDR2 SYDVKM. CDR3 length: 15 residues. The CDR3 DNA reads TGTGCCAGCAGTTCCGAGGGACAGGGAAACACTGAAGCTTTCTTT. Encoded protein: CASSSEGQGNTEAFF. Filled out from reference TRBV28 and TRBJ1-1, the complete variable domain reads DVKVTQSSRYLVKRTGEKVFLECVQDMDHENMFWYRQDPGLGLRLIYFSYDVKMKEKGDIPEGYSVSREKKERFSLILESASTNQTSMYLCASSSEGQGNTEAFFGQGTRLTVV.

The rearrangement links TRBV6-2 or TRBV6-3 to TRBJ1-1; D uncertain. Deletions cut 7 bases from V and 3 bases from J, with 6 bases between. The length of the CDR3 is 11 residues. Germline assignment: CDR1 MNHEY and CDR2 SVGEGT. CDR3 region: CASTFHTEAFF. As DNA, the CDR3 is TGTGCCAGCACTTTCCACACTGAAGCTTTCTTT.

J is TRBJ2-1 and V is TRBV20-1; 10 bases match TRBD2. The CDR3 contains 14 residues. Per germline, CDR1 DFQATT and CDR2 SNEGSKA (reference sequence). The J segment lost 9 bases and the V segment lost 6 bases, leaving 11 bases of the junction unmatched. CDR3 in amino acids: CSAGPLSGRGEQFF. CDR3 nucleotides: TGCAGTGCAGGACCTCTAAGCGGGAGGGGTGAGCAGTTCTTC.

The CDR3 coding sequence is TGTGCCAGCAGCGAGGGGACAAAGAATGAAAAACTGTTTTTT. As protein: CASSEGTKNEKLFF. The chain links TRBV7-4 to TRBJ1-4, with a weak D call TRBD1 (6 bases). CDR1 SGHVT and CDR2 SQSDAQ come from the germline V gene. The CDR3 has 14 residues. Trimming removed 5 bases at V and 5 bases at J, with 12 bases between.

This clonotype was seen many times. The J gene is TRBJ1-1, the V gene TRBV7-6; D not resolved. This CDR3 spans 13 amino acids. CDR1 is SGHVS, CDR2 FNYEAQ, per germline. V was trimmed by 0 bases and J by 7 bases, leaving 9 bases between them. Here the CDR3 DNA reads TGTGCCAGCAGCTTAGCGTCCGGAGTTGAAGCTTTCTTT. Encoded protein: CASSLASGVEAFF.

This clonotype occurred many times. The V call is TRBV12-3 or TRBV12-4, the J call TRBJ1-2, with D perhaps TRBD1 (6 bases). The V and J ends lost 2 bases and 8 bases respectively, with 12 bases between them. This CDR3 region has 13 residues. The CDR3 spells CASSLSGGEGYTF. For the CDR3, the DNA is TGTGCCAGCAGTTTATCTGGGGGCGAGGGCTACACCTTC.

This clonotype has only one observation. At one boundary the junction diverges from the germline segment, which might be a read error. The chain couples TRBV6-2 or TRBV6-3 to TRBJ2-1; 8 bases fit TRBD1. CDR1 is MNHEY, CDR2 SVGEGT, per germline. The CDR3 is 16 amino acids. CDR3 DNA: TGTGCCAGCAGCCTTCCCGGACAGGGAATCTACAATGGGCAGTTCTTC. Translation: CASSLPGQGIYNGQFF.

This CDR3 is CASSVTLTVTKNIQYF. The CDR3 bases are TGTGCCAGCAGCGTCACCCTTACAGTTACCAAAAACATTCAGTACTTC. This chain uses TRBV5-6 with TRBJ2-4; no clear D gene. Trimming shortened V by 4 bases and J by 2 bases, and 16 bases separated the two germline ends. Germline-derived CDR1 and CDR2 are SGHDT and YYEEEE. This CDR3 is built from 16 residues.

The CDR3 region has the DNA TGCGCCAGCAGCTTGGATGTGAGCTCCTACAATGAGCAGTTCTTC. Protein sequence: CASSLDVSSYNEQFF. This chain uses TRBV5-1 with TRBJ2-1; D gene uncertain. CDR1 is SGHRS and CDR2 is YFSETQ in the germline V gene. The CDR3 contains 15 residues. The germline V and J ends were trimmed by 0 bases and 0 bases, with 7 bases remaining between them.

The rearrangement uses TRBV24-1 and TRBJ2-1, with 14 bases lining up with TRBD2. J was trimmed by 8 bases and V by 1 base; bases with no gene match: 3. This CDR3 contains 16 residues. CDR1 is KGHDR, CDR2 SFDVKD, per germline. The chain's CDR3 is CATSDFGTSGSDEQFF. The DNA of the CDR3 is TGTGCCACCAGTGATTTTGGGACTAGCGGGAGCGATGAGCAGTTCTTC.

This clonotype has ten or more counts. The genes are TRBV12-3 or TRBV12-4 and TRBJ2-1; 7 bases match TRBD1. J was trimmed by 0 bases and V by 7 bases; bases with no gene match: 6. The CDR3 totals 15 residues. CDR3 loop: CASISTGSSYNEQFF. The CDR3 coding sequence is TGTGCCAGCATATCGACAGGGAGCTCCTACAATGAGCAGTTCTTC.

The table lists this clonotype with many counts. The rearrangement links TRBV7-2 to TRBJ1-1; D gene uncertain. Between the trimmed V and J ends, which lost 0 bases and 0 bases, there was a span of 8 bases. This CDR3 spans 15 amino acids. Germline CDR1 and CDR2: SGHTA and FQGNSA. The CDR3 region has the DNA TGTGCCAGCAGCTTAGCCACAAGGATGAACACTGAAGCTTTCTTT. Amino acids: CASSLATRMNTEAFF.